Listed below are T cell receptor beta chains from one sample, sequenced in a study of blood T cell repertoires in COVID-19. The protocol was immunoSEQ multiplex PCR, while the TCRdb copy is restricted to in-frame clones and leaves out a portion. The data hold about 120,000 clones, with approximately 90% observed a single time. Sequenced sample: peripheral blood. The receptors derive from a man in his sixties with COVID-19, enrolled during active disease. CDR3s include the opening cysteine and the closing phenylalanine or tryptophan. The order of the fields is V gene, clone size, D gene, J gene, CDR3 protein, CDR3 DNA. The D gene is left open where the match is weak. Size values are once, few and many counts, or a class for expanded clones, and some rows have none.

>TRBV5-1|once|.|TRBJ1-1
CASTPGQLSNTEAFF
TGCGCCAGCACCCCGGGACAACTATCGAACACTGAAGCTTTCTTT
>TRBV9|.|.|TRBJ2-5
CASSAYREETQYF
TGTGCCAGCAGCGCTTACAGGGAAGAGACCCAGTACTTC
>TRBV7-8|.|.|TRBJ1-1
CASSLARTANTEAFF
TGTGCCAGCAGCTTAGCAAGGACAGCGAACACTGAAGCTTTCTTT
>TRBV5-5|.|.|TRBJ2-3
CASSLIGGSSTDTQYF
TGTGCCAGCAGCTTGATTGGGGGGTCTAGCACAGATACGCAGTATTTT
>TRBV10-3|once|.|TRBJ1-3
CAIKGTGSGNTIYF
TGTGCCATCAAGGGAACAGGCTCTGGAAACACCATATATTTT
>TRBV3-1/TRBV3-2|.|TRBD1|TRBJ1-2
CASNAGGSGYTF
TGTGCCAGCAACGCAGGGGGCTCTGGCTACACCTTC
>TRBV12-5|once|.|TRBJ1-1
CASGFRGSTEAFF
TGTGCTAGTGGTTTCAGGGGAAGTACTGAAGCTTTCTTT
>TRBV5-6|.|TRBD2|TRBJ2-2
CASSLGYGGYDTGELFF
TGTGCCAGCAGCTTGGGGTACGGGGGGTATGACACCGGGGAGCTGTTTTTT
>TRBV7-2|.|.|TRBJ2-1
CASSSTGEQFF
TGTGCCAGCAGTTCGACAGGTGAGCAGTTCTTC
>TRBV18|once|TRBD1|TRBJ1-5
CASSLDREQPQHF
TGTGCCAGCTCACTCGACAGGGAGCAGCCCCAGCATTTT
>TRBV7-3|.|.|TRBJ1-6
CASSLTAGDDSPLHF
TGTGCCAGCAGCTTAACGGCAGGGGATGATTCACCCCTCCACTTT
>TRBV28|few|.|TRBJ1-2
CASSTGFPDYGYTF
TGTGCCAGCAGTACAGGGTTTCCGGACTATGGCTACACCTTC
>TRBV6-2/TRBV6-3|.|TRBD1|TRBJ1-2
CASSYPGTVKGYTF
TGTGCCAGCAGTTACCCCGGGACAGTTAAGGGCTACACCTTC
>TRBV24-1|.|TRBD1|TRBJ2-2
CATSDPGQEVPGELFF
TGTGCCACCAGTGACCCAGGACAGGAGGTCCCCGGGGAGCTGTTTTTT
>TRBV9|.|TRBD1|TRBJ1-1
CASSAGQVNTEAFF
TGTGCCAGCAGCGCGGGACAGGTCAACACTGAAGCTTTCTTT
>TRBV4-3|.|TRBD1|TRBJ1-2
CASSHDDRASGYTF
TGCGCCAGCAGCCATGATGACAGGGCCAGTGGCTACACCTTC
>TRBV3-1/TRBV3-2|.|.|TRBJ1-3
CASSPQLFSGNTIYF
TGTGCCAGCAGCCCACAGTTATTCTCTGGAAACACCATATATTTT
>TRBV6-5|.|.|TRBJ2-7
CASSYSSSYEQYF
TGTGCCAGCAGTTACAGTAGCTCCTACGAGCAGTACTTC
>TRBV14|.|TRBD2|TRBJ2-5
CASSKGLAVQETQYF
TGTGCCAGCAGCAAGGGACTAGCAGTACAAGAGACCCAGTACTTC
>TRBV15|.|.|TRBJ1-4
CATSRDRGVEEKLFF
TGTGCCACCAGCAGAGACAGGGGAGTAGAGGAAAAACTGTTTTTT
>TRBV3-1/TRBV3-2|.|.|TRBJ1-4
CASSQESRTNEKLFF
TGTGCCAGCAGCCAAGAAAGCCGCACTAATGAAAAACTGTTTTTT
>TRBV6-6|.|.|TRBJ2-7
CASRPLGVGSYEQYF
TGTGCCAGCAGGCCACTCGGGGTTGGCTCCTACGAGCAGTACTTC
>TRBV25-1|.|.|TRBJ1-4
CASSDPPGGLEGEKLFF
TGTGCCAGCAGTGACCCTCCCGGAGGCTTGGAGGGGGAAAAACTGTTTTTT
>TRBV21-1|.|.|TRBJ1-2
CASSKGEGGYGYTF
TGTGCCAGCAGCAAAGGGGAGGGGGGCTATGGCTACACCTTC
>TRBV19|.|TRBD2|TRBJ2-3
CASSIVGLAGVTGTDTQYF
TGTGCCAGTAGTATAGTAGGACTAGCGGGGGTGACAGGAACAGATACGCAGTATTTT
>TRBV9|.|.|TRBJ1-1
CASSVAGNTEAFF
TGTGCCAGCAGCGTGGCAGGGAACACTGAAGCTTTCTTT
>TRBV14|.|.|TRBJ1-2
CASSQTRGFNYGYTF
TGTGCCAGCAGCCAGACGCGGGGATTCAACTATGGCTACACCTTC
>TRBV5-1|.|.|TRBJ2-7
CASSLGSSGASSYEQYF
TGCGCCAGCAGCTTGGGGTCATCAGGGGCCAGCTCCTACGAGCAGTACTTC
>TRBV3-1/TRBV3-2|.|.|TRBJ1-1
CASSPDAGGAFF
TGTGCCAGCAGCCCCGACGCGGGTGGAGCTTTCTTT
>TRBV7-2|.|.|TRBJ2-5
CASSLDFEGAETQYF
TGTGCCAGCAGCTTGGATTTTGAGGGCGCAGAGACCCAGTACTTC
>TRBV29-1|few|.|TRBJ1-2
CSVGGGPDGYTF
TGCAGCGTTGGGGGGGGACCCGATGGCTACACCTTC
>TRBV30|.|TRBD1|TRBJ1-2
CAWTGQLVYGYTF
TGTGCCTGGACGGGACAGTTGGTCTATGGCTACACCTTC